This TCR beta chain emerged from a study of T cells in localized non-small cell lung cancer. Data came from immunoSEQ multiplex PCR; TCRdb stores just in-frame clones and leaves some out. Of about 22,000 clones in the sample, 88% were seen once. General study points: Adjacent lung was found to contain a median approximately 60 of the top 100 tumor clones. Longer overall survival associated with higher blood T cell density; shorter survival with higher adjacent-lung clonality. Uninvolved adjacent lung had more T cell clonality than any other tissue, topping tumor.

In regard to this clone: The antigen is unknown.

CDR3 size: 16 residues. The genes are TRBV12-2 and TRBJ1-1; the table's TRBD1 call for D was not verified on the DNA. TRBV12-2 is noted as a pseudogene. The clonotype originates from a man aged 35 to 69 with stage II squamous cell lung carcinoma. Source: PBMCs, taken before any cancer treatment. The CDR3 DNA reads TGTGCAAGTCGCTTCCAGGGGGCTTGGAAGAGAACTGAAGCTTTCTTT. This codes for CASRFQGAWKRTEAFF.